This TCR beta chain appears in the sequencing data of a study of blood T cell repertoires in COVID-19. Sequenced by immunoSEQ multiplex PCR; TCRdb stores in-frame clones only, minus some. The top ten clones hold under 5% of a sample with 120,000 or so clones, 85% of them seen once. The sample was peripheral blood. The source of this sequence is a man aged 60 to 75 with acute or convalescent COVID-19.

The CDR3 loop reads CSVQGTGNSYNEQFF. CDR3 DNA sequence: TGCAGCGTCCAAGGGACAGGGAACTCCTACAATGAGCAGTTCTTC. The chain is built from TRBV29-1 and TRBJ2-1, with 9 nucleotides matching TRBD1. V trimming: 6 bases; J trimming: 0 bases; junction bases outside the gene matches: 6. CDR3 size: 15 residues. Looked up from germline, CDR1 is SQVTM and CDR2 is ANQGSEA.